These T cell receptor beta chains were read from a single sample in a study of shared clonotypes between healthy human individuals. Method: immunoSEQ multiplex PCR; TCRdb's copy keeps in-frame clones and lacks some. The sample comprises 2 million to 3 million clones, approximately 92% of which are singletons, and about 0.13% rests with the top ten. Sample: naive CD4+ T cells sorted from blood. The receptors here all came from a man between 18 and 35 years old in good health. CDR3s include the opening cysteine and the closing phenylalanine or tryptophan. The D gene is left open where the match is weak. The size of a clone is reported for some rows only, either as once, few or many, or as a class for expanded clones.

D gene,clone size,J gene,CDR3 length,V gene,CDR3 DNA,CDR3 protein
.,.,TRBJ2-7,15,TRBV7-2,TGTGCCAGCAGCAAGAGGGATATTACCTCCTACGAGCAGTACTTC,CASSKRDITSYEQYF
TRBD1,.,TRBJ2-1,15,TRBV5-1,TGCGCCAGCAGCTTCGGCGGGACAGGTTACAATGAGCAGTTCTTC,CASSFGGTGYNEQFF
.,.,TRBJ1-1,14,TRBV6-1,TGTGCCAGCAGTGGTATCCGGGGGAACACTGAAGCTTTCTTT,CASSGIRGNTEAFF
TRBD1,.,TRBJ2-5,13,TRBV29-1,TGCAGCGCCCGACAGGGAACAGGAGAGACCCAGTACTTC,CSARQGTGETQYF
TRBD1,.,TRBJ1-2,13,TRBV6-6,TGTGCCAGCAGCCAACAGGGGAAGGTCGGCTACACCTTC,CASSQQGKVGYTF
TRBD1,.,TRBJ2-7,13,TRBV6-5,TGTGCCACCCTTTGGACAGGGTCTTACGAGCAGTACTTC,CATLWTGSYEQYF
.,.,TRBJ1-2,17,TRBV19,TGTGCCAGTAGCCACCTGCGCGTGGTTTCAGCTAACTATGGCTACACCTTC,CASSHLRVVSANYGYTF
.,.,TRBJ2-7,14,TRBV7-2,TGTGCCAGCAGCTTACAGGGTGTCTCCTACGAGCAGTACTTC,CASSLQGVSYEQYF
.,.,TRBJ2-7,12,TRBV10-3,TGTGCCACCCGGGACCCACACAGCGAGCAGTACTTC,CATRDPHSEQYF
TRBD2,once,TRBJ2-3,14,TRBV25-1,TGTGCCAGCAGTCCGGCGGGGGGACCAGATACGCAGTATTTT,CASSPAGGPDTQYF
.,once,TRBJ1-2,15,TRBV4-3,TGCGCCAGCAGCCAAGATACGCTTGGCCTCTATGGCTACACCTTC,CASSQDTLGLYGYTF
.,once,TRBJ1-2,16,TRBV6-1,TGTGCCAGCAGTGATTCCGGAGGCATCGATGTCTATGGCTACACCTTC,CASSDSGGIDVYGYTF
TRBD2,.,TRBJ2-3,15,TRBV9,TGTGCCAGCAGCAGACTAGCGGGGGGGGCAGATACGCAGTATTTT,CASSRLAGGADTQYF
.,.,TRBJ2-7,13,TRBV7-2,TGTGCCAGCAGCTTACCGGGAGACTACGAGCAGTACTTC,CASSLPGDYEQYF
.,once,TRBJ2-3,13,TRBV9,TGTGCCAGCAGCGCACCGCCGGTCGATACGCAGTATTTT,CASSAPPVDTQYF
TRBD2,.,TRBJ2-7,15,TRBV27,TGTGCCAGCAGTTTCAGACTAGCGCCCACCTACGAGCAGTACTTC,CASSFRLAPTYEQYF
.,.,TRBJ1-4,15,TRBV28,TGTGCCAGCAGTTTAGGGTCGGGGGTTAATGAAAAACTGTTTTTT,CASSLGSGVNEKLFF
.,once,TRBJ2-7,14,TRBV5-4,TGTGCCAGCAGCTTGGCGGCAGGGGGGGACGAGCAGTACTTC,CASSLAAGGDEQYF
.,.,TRBJ1-1,13,TRBV30,TGTGCCTGGAGTCCCCTGGTTTCGTCCGAAGCTTTCTTT,CAWSPLVSSEAFF
.,.,TRBJ1-1,13,TRBV4-3,TGCGCCAGCAGCCGCACACAGTTCACTGAAGCTTTCTTT,CASSRTQFTEAFF
.,.,TRBJ2-3,13,TRBV30,TGTGCCTGGAGCGGCGTCGGCACAGATACGCAGTATTTT,CAWSGVGTDTQYF
TRBD1,once,TRBJ2-5,12,TRBV10-3,TGTGCCATCAGTGAGCGGCAGGGGGCCTCGTACTTC,CAISERQGASYF